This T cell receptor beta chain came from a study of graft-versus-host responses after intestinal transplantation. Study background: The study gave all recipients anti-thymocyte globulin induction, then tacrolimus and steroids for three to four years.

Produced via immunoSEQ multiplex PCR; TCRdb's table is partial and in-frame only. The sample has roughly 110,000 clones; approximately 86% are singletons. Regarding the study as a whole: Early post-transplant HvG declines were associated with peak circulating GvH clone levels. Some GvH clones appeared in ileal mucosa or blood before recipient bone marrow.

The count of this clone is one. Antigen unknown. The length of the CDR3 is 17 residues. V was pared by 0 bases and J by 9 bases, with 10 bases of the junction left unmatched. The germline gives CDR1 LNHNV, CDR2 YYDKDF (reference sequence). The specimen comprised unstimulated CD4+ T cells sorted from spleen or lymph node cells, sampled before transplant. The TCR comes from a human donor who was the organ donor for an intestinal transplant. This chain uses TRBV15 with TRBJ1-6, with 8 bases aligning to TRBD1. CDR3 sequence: CATSRDVGQGEVSPLHF. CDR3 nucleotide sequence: TGTGCCACCAGCAGAGATGTCGGACAGGGCGAAGTTTCACCCCTCCACTTT.